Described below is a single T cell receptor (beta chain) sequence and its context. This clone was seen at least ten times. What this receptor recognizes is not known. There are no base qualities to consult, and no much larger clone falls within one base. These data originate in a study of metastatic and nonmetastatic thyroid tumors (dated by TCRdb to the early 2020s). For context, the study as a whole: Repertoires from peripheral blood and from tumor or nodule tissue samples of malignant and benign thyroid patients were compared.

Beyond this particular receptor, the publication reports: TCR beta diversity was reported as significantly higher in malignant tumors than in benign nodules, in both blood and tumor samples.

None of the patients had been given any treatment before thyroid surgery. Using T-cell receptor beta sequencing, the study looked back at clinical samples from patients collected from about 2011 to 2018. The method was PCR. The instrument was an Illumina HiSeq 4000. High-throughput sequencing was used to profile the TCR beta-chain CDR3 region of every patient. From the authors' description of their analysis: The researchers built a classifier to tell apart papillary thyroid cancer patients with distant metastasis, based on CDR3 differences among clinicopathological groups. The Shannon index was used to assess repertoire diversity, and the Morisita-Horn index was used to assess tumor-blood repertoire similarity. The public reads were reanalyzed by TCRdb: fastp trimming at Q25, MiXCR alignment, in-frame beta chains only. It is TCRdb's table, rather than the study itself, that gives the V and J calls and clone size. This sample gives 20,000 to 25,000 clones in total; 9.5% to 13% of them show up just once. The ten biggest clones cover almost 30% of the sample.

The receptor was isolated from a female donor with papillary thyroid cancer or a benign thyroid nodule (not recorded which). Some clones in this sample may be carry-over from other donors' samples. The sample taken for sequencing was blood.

CDR3 loop: CSARDLEALYGYTF. The DNA sequence is TGCAGTGCTAGAGATTTAGAAGCACTCTATGGCTACACCTTC. The chain is assembled from TRBV20-1 and TRBJ1-2; no D gene call is confident. CDR3 length: 14 amino acids, cysteine to phenylalanine. Only the CDR3 DNA is retained, 42 bases long and in frame from the first base. Via the germline V gene (reference sequence), CDR1 is DFQATT and CDR2 SNEGSKA. V loses 0 bases, J loses 4 bases, and the germline ends lie 12 bases apart.